Presented here are 11 T cell receptor beta chains from one specimen sequenced in a study of long-term antiretroviral therapy in people with HIV. Samples were assayed with immunoSEQ v3.0 at survey level. Method: immunoSEQ multiplex PCR; TCRdb's copy keeps in-frame clones and lacks some. The sample has tens of thousands of clones, more than 65% seen once. Material: unsorted PBMCs, obtained 0.3 years after starting antiretroviral therapy. The source is a man aged 45-65 years with HIV.

The chain carries TRBV11-2 and TRBJ1-4, with D maybe TRBD1 (6 bases). V dropped 2 bases and J dropped 1 base, with 20 bases sitting between them. The CDR3 has 19 amino acids. The germline CDR1 and CDR2 sequences are SGHAT and FQNNGV. This CDR3 reads CASSLQGFSFPITNEKLFF. The CDR3 DNA reads as TGTGCCAGCAGCTTACAGGGGTTTAGTTTTCCGATAACTAATGAAAAACTGTTTTTT.

The chain carries TRBV28 and TRBJ2-2; tentatively, D is TRBD1 or TRBD2 (6 bases each). V was clipped by 3 bases and J by 0 bases, with 17 bases between them. This CDR3 contains 18 residues. Germline-derived CDR1 and CDR2 are MDHEN and SYDVKM. The CDR3 region has the DNA TGTGCCAGCAGTTTGACCGGGGGCCTTACCGCGAACACCGGGGAGCTGTTTTTT. Protein: CASSLTGGLTANTGELFF.

V and J are TRBV4-1 and TRBJ2-1; D perhaps matches TRBD1 (6 bases). The length of the CDR3 is 14 residues. The germline V gene encodes CDR1 MGHRA and CDR2 YSYEKL. Trimming left V 4 bases short and J 4 bases short, with 11 bases between. The CDR3 nucleotides are TGCGCCAGCAGCCCATATACAGGGTACAATGAGCAGTTCTTC. Protein sequence: CASSPYTGYNEQFF.

In the case of this clone: This likely traces to a read error, being one base from a far larger clone. The rearrangement joins TRBV10-3 to TRBJ2-7; D possibly corresponds to TRBD2 (5 bases). The CDR3 is 13 amino acids. Germline loops: CDR1 ENHRY, CDR2 SYGVKD. With 5 bases removed from V and 6 bases from J, the gap between germline ends came to 14 bases. The CDR3 sequence is CAISYSGSGEQYF. The CDR3 DNA follows: TGTGCCATCAGTTACTCGGGGAGTGGCGAGCAGTACTTC.

CDR3 bases: TGTGCCAGCTTGACAGGGGAAGGCGGTGCGGCGCCTCTGGCGTACGAGCAGTACTTC. As protein: CASLTGEGGAAPLAYEQYF. V is TRBV9 and J is TRBJ2-7, with TRBD1 matching over 8 bases. V lost 7 bases, J lost 4 bases, and 25 bases stayed unmatched. The germline V gene encodes CDR1 SGDLS and CDR2 YYNGEE. The CDR3 has 19 residues.

The chain joins TRBV7-8 to TRBJ1-1; tentatively, D is TRBD1 (6 bases). V lost 5 bases to trimming and J lost 6 bases, with 13 bases between them. There are 13 residues in the CDR3. Germline V gene sequence: CDR1 SGHVS, CDR2 FQNEAQ. CDR3 region: CASSRLGGSEAFF. The CDR3 coding sequence is TGTGCCAGCAGCCGGTTAGGGGGGTCTGAAGCTTTCTTT. Variable domain in full (rest from reference TRBV7-8 and TRBJ1-1): GAGVSQSPRYKVAKRGQDVALRCDPISGHVSLFWYQQALGQGPEFLTYFQNEAQLDKSGLPSDRFFAERPEGSVSTLKIQRTQQEDSAVYLCASSRLGGSEAFFGQGTRLTVV.

The V and J genes are TRBV6-4 and TRBJ2-2; TRBD1 is a possible D gene (6 bases). The CDR3 contains 14 residues. V dropped 6 bases and J dropped 1 base, with 9 bases sitting between them. Germline-derived CDR1 and CDR2 are MRHNA and SNTAGT. Written as DNA, the CDR3 is TGTGCCAGCAGAACGACAGGGAACACCGGGGAGCTGTTTTTT. The encoded protein is CASRTTGNTGELFF.

V gene TRBV6-1 combines with J gene TRBJ2-1, with D tentatively TRBD1 (6 bases). Germline loops: CDR1 MNHNS, CDR2 SASEGT. V was cut by 4 bases and J by 9 bases, with 13 bases left in between. The CDR3 is 13 amino acids. In nucleotides, the CDR3 is TGTGCCAGCAGTGCTCTTATAGGGGGTGAGCAGTTCTTC. Residues: CASSALIGGEQFF.

The V and J genes are TRBV27 and TRBJ1-4; D is unresolved. CDR1 is MNHEY and CDR2 is SMNVEV in the germline V gene (reference sequence). This CDR3 comprises 14 residues. The germline V and J ends were trimmed by 6 bases and 4 bases, with 12 bases remaining between them. The CDR3 DNA reads TGTGCCAGCAGCAAACTTGACGGTAATGAAAAACTGTTTTTT. It encodes CASSKLDGNEKLFF. Using reference TRBV27 and TRBJ1-4 for the parts outside the CDR3, the full variable domain is EAQVTQNPRYLITVTGKKLTVTCSQNMNHEYMSWYRQDPGLGLRQIYYSMNVEVTDKGDVPEGYKVSRKEKRNFPLILESPSPNQTSLYFCASSKLDGNEKLFFGSGTQLSVL.

In regard to this clone: The junction differs from germline at one of its ends, possibly a read error. The chain uses TRBV6-5 and TRBJ1-2; 8 bases are shared with TRBD1. The CDR3 runs to 14 residues. CDR1 and CDR2 from the germline V gene are MNHEY and SVGAGI. This CDR3 is CAISGQGSNYGYTF. Here the CDR3 DNA reads TGTGCCATCAGTGGACAGGGCTCTAACTATGGCTACACCTTC.

This clone has just a few counts. The genes are TRBV19 and TRBJ1-1, with D unclear. The CDR3 consists of 13 residues. V lost 7 bases, J lost 1 base, and 10 bases lay in between. The germline V gene encodes CDR1 LNHDA and CDR2 SQIVND (reference sequence). The CDR3 reads CASKKVGNTEAFF. The DNA of the CDR3 is TGTGCCAGTAAGAAGGTTGGGAACACTGAAGCTTTCTTT.